The 14 T cell receptor beta chains listed next were all sequenced from one sample in a study of response to subunit inactivated influenza vaccine. TCRdb ran MiXCR on the RT-PCR reads and lists one entry per CDR3 protein. The sample lists roughly 190,000 distinct CDR3 sequences; 12% were seen once. This sample was also put to use in a study of T cells expressing NK-cell markers. This second report adds: TCR beta cDNA was made by 5'RACE template switching with UMIs.

The specimen comprised CD8+ T cells sorted from PBMCs, sampled approximately 13 days after vaccination. The receptor source for this set is a man between 45 and 60 years old who received an inactivated influenza vaccine.

The CDR3 DNA sequence: TGTGCCAGCAGTGAAGCTGAGGGCTACACCTTC. Protein: CASSEAEGYTF. The chain employs TRBV2 and TRBJ1-2; no reliable D call. The V gene lost 0 bases and the J gene lost 8 bases, with 4 bases spanning the gap. The germline V gene has CDR1 SNHLY and CDR2 FYNNEI. This CDR3 has 11 residues.

This clonotype was detected only a few times. The rearrangement joins TRBV7-9 to TRBJ2-1; tentative D call: TRBD2 (6 bases). The CDR3 extends over 13 amino acids. Trimming left V 3 bases short and J 7 bases short, with 10 bases between. CDR1 and CDR2 (germline): SEHNR, FQNEAQ (reference sequence). CDR3 amino acids: CASSFNRGNEQFF. The CDR3 region has the DNA TGTGCCAGCAGCTTTAACCGGGGGAATGAGCAGTTCTTC.

This clonotype was seen more than once but under ten times. This chain links TRBV25-1 with TRBJ1-3, with a possible D match to TRBD1 (5 bases). The V and J ends lost 1 base and 4 bases respectively, with 14 bases between them. This CDR3 comprises 16 residues. The germline gives CDR1 MGHDK, CDR2 SYGVNS. The CDR3 loop is CASSEFSGYSGNTIYF. The CDR3 DNA follows: TGTGCCAGCAGTGAATTTTCAGGGTATTCAGGAAACACCATATATTTT.

This chain connects TRBV20-1 to TRBJ2-7; 8 bases are shared with TRBD2. The germline CDR1 and CDR2 sequences are DFQATT and SNEGSKA (reference sequence). Trimming took 2 bases from V and 2 from J; bases not matched to a gene: 11. The CDR3 totals 16 residues. DNA of the CDR3: TGCAGTGCTAGAACGGCTAGCGGGCAACACCCCTACGAGCAGTACTTC. Its protein product is CSARTASGQHPYEQYF.

This rearrangement joins TRBV29-1 to TRBJ2-5, with D uncertain. The length of the CDR3 is 12 residues. The V and J ends lost 4 bases and 3 bases respectively, with 9 bases between them. CDR1 and CDR2 (germline): SQVTM, ANQGSEA. CDR3 bases: TGCAGCGTTGTAAGCCAGAAAGAGACCCAGTACTTC. It is translated as CSVVSQKETQYF.

The chain uses TRBV15 and TRBJ2-3, with D possibly TRBD2 on 6 matching bases. The CDR3 has 15 amino acids. Germline V gives CDR1 LNHNV, CDR2 YYDKDF (reference sequence). The ends were cut back, 0 bases at V and 7 bases at J, with 14 bases in the middle. CDR3 sequence (DNA): TGTGCCACCAGCAGAGAATCCGGGAGCGGGCATACGCAGTATTTT. Translating it yields CATSRESGSGHTQYF.

This clonotype was observed at least ten times. The chain uses TRBV7-8 and TRBJ2-7; D is undetermined. V dropped 1 base and J dropped 4 bases, with 8 bases sitting between them. The CDR3 loop spans 13 amino acids. Per germline, CDR1 SGHVS and CDR2 FQNEAQ. For the CDR3, the DNA is TGTGCCAGCAGCTTAGGGTCAGCATACGAGCAGTACTTC. This encodes CASSLGSAYEQYF. The entire variable domain, with the rest obtained from reference TRBV7-8 and TRBJ2-7, is as follows: GAGVSQSPRYKVAKRGQDVALRCDPISGHVSLFWYQQALGQGPEFLTYFQNEAQLDKSGLPSDRFFAERPEGSVSTLKIQRTQQEDSAVYLCASSLGSAYEQYFGPGTRLTVT.

This clonotype was seen many times. The chain joins TRBV3-1 to TRBJ2-5; TRBD2 is a possible D gene (5 bases). There are 14 residues in the CDR3. Germline V gene sequence: CDR1 LGHDT, CDR2 YNNKEL (reference sequence). The ends were cut back, 0 bases at V and 5 bases at J, with 10 bases in the middle. The CDR3 sequence is CASSQDYRGETQYF. In nucleotides, the CDR3 is TGTGCCAGCAGCCAAGATTACCGCGGGGAGACCCAGTACTTC.

This clonotype has a handful of counts. This chain connects TRBV27 to TRBJ2-6, with D unresolved. There are 14 residues in the CDR3. The germline V and J ends were trimmed by 5 bases and 0 bases, with 5 bases remaining between them. In germline, CDR1 is MNHEY, CDR2 SMNVEV (reference sequence). The CDR3 nucleotides are TGTGCCAGCAGTCCCTACTCTGGGGCCAACGTCCTGACTTTC. Its translation: CASSPYSGANVLTF.

V gene TRBV7-9 combines with J gene TRBJ2-3; TRBD2 is a possible D gene (5 bases). This CDR3 has 15 amino acids. The germline V gene encodes CDR1 SEHNR and CDR2 FQNEAQ (reference sequence). With 5 bases removed from V and 4 bases from J, the gap between germline ends came to 16 bases. This CDR3 is CASSIPGLGADTQYF. Written as DNA, the CDR3 is TGTGCCAGCAGCATCCCGGGCCTCGGGGCAGATACGCAGTATTTT.

This clonotype was observed a few times. This chain joins TRBV3-1 and TRBJ2-1; no clear D. CDR1 is LGHDT, CDR2 YNNKEL, per germline (reference sequence). Trimming shortened V by 4 bases and J by 5 bases, and 12 bases separated the two germline ends. CDR3 length: 14 amino acids. In DNA form, the CDR3 reads TGTGCCAGCAGCCCCTTAGGGCCTCACAATGAGCAGTTCTTC. This translates into CASSPLGPHNEQFF.

The chain links TRBV3-1 to TRBJ2-1; TRBD2 agrees at 10 bases. Per the germline V gene, CDR1 is LGHDT and CDR2 is YNNKEL (reference sequence). J gave up 8 bases and V 3 bases, and 16 bases lay outside the gene matches. The CDR3 runs 18 residues. The CDR3 DNA reads TGTGCCAGCAGCCAGTCGGGGGCTAGCGGGAGTGGGGATCATGAGCAGTTCTTC. Encoded protein: CASSQSGASGSGDHEQFF.

V is TRBV27 and J is TRBJ1-6; D unresolved. The CDR3 loop spans 13 amino acids. Germline CDR1 is MNHEY and CDR2 is SMNVEV (reference sequence). V lost 2 bases, J lost 7 bases, and 6 bases lay in between. The chain's CDR3 is CASSLQLNSPLHF. CDR3 DNA sequence: TGTGCCAGCAGTTTACAGTTAAATTCACCCCTCCACTTT.

This clonotype was counted at least ten times. The genes are TRBV20-1 and TRBJ2-7; D is possibly TRBD2 (6 bases). Germline V gives CDR1 DFQATT, CDR2 SNEGSKA (reference sequence). This CDR3 region has 14 residues. V was trimmed by 6 bases and J by 2 bases, leaving 17 bases between them. CDR3 nucleotide sequence: TGCAGTGCCCGGTGGGCGGGGAGCACCTACGAGCAGTACTTC. Translating gives CSARWAGSTYEQYF.